The 12 T cell receptor beta chains below come from one sample, sequenced in a study of neoadjuvant anti-PD-1 for oral cavity cancer. Some clones are missing from TCRdb's copy, which holds only in-frame ones; the method was immunoSEQ multiplex PCR. This sample has about 14,000 clones, with 50% to 70% found just once. The sequenced sample was PBMCs, obtained before nivolumab (anti-PD-1) treatment. These receptors came from a person aged 35-80 years with oral cavity squamous cell carcinoma.

This chain joins TRBV5-6 and TRBJ2-3; TRBD2 matches 7 bases. The CDR3 contains 16 residues. The trim removed 2 bases at V and 2 bases at J, leaving 8 bases unmatched. The germline V gene encodes CDR1 SGHDT and CDR2 YYEEEE. CDR3 DNA sequence: TGTGCCAGCAGCTTCCGAGGTAGCGGGTTCACAGATACGCAGTATTTT. This gives the protein CASSFRGSGFTDTQYF.

The chain combines TRBV7-8 with TRBJ2-5; 7 nucleotides align to TRBD1. The DNA end is more similar to TRBJ2-7, so the J call may be wrong. Germline-derived CDR1 and CDR2 are SGHVS and FQNEAQ. CDR3 size: 13 residues. The CDR3 DNA reads as TGTGCCAGCAGCCCCTACAGGGGCTACGAGCAGTACTTC. The encoded protein is CASSPYRGYEQYF.

J is TRBJ2-1 and V is TRBV19; D is unclear. The CDR3 loop spans 13 amino acids. Germline loops: CDR1 LNHDA, CDR2 SQIVND (reference sequence). The V end was cut by 6 bases, the J end by 4 bases, with 10 bases between. CDR3 sequence (DNA): TGTGCCAGTAGGAAGTCGGGTTACAATGAGCAGTTCTTC. This gives the protein CASRKSGYNEQFF.

The gene calls are TRBV29-1 and TRBJ2-2, with no clear D. Trimming removed 3 bases at V and 0 bases at J, with 5 bases between. The CDR3 runs 13 residues. Germline CDR1 is SQVTM and CDR2 is ANQGSEA. DNA for the CDR3: TGCAGCGTTGATCCAACGAACACCGGGGAGCTGTTTTTT. It yields the protein CSVDPTNTGELFF.

This chain's CDR3 is CASSAMDGYEQYF. In DNA form, the CDR3 reads TGTGCCAGCAGTGCAATGGACGGCTACGAGCAGTACTTC. The chain joins TRBV6-1 to TRBJ2-7, with D uncertain. There are 13 residues in the CDR3. In germline, CDR1 is MNHNS, CDR2 SASEGT. Trimming took off 4 bases at V and 3 bases at J, with 10 bases between the two ends.

This chain links TRBV5-1 with TRBJ1-1, with 7 bases that match TRBD1. CDR1 and CDR2 (germline): SGHRS, YFSETQ. J lost 1 base, V lost 3 bases, and 3 bases had no gene match. The CDR3 is 14 amino acids. The CDR3 sequence: CASSSGQENTEAFF. The CDR3 coding sequence is TGCGCCAGCAGCTCCGGACAGGAGAACACTGAAGCTTTCTTT.

This clone has more than one count but fewer than ten. This chain links TRBV5-4 with TRBJ2-7; weak D call: TRBD1 (5 bases). Germline V CDR1 and CDR2: SGHNT, YYREEE (reference sequence). The V gene lost 0 bases and the J gene lost 5 bases, with 6 bases spanning the gap. CDR3 size: 12 residues. CDR3 bases: TGTGCCAGCAGCTTGGAGGGGAACGAGCAGTACTTC. It specifies CASSLEGNEQYF.

The genes are TRBV1 and TRBJ1-2. TRBV1 has pseudogene status. The CDR3 runs 16 residues. CDR3 DNA: TGCACCAGCCGAACGGGCCTGAACTCTCCTAACTATGGCTACACCTTC. It codes for CTSRTGLNSPNYGYTF.

The chain is built from TRBV5-6 and TRBJ1-3; D is unresolved. Deletions cut 4 bases from V and 3 bases from J, with 14 bases between. CDR3 length equals 15 residues. Germline V gene data show CDR1 as SGHDT and CDR2 as YYEEEE. The CDR3 loop is CASSLVGVIGNTIYF. CDR3 nucleotides: TGTGCCAGCAGCCTCGTGGGAGTTATTGGAAACACCATATATTTT. Full variable domain (remainder filled in from reference TRBV5-6 and TRBJ1-3): DAGVTQSPTHLIKTRGQQVTLRCSPKSGHDTVSWYQQALGQGPQFIFQYYEEEERQRGNFPDRFSGHQFPNYSSELNVNALLLGDSALYLCASSLVGVIGNTIYFGEGSWLTVV.

The chain combines TRBV2 with TRBJ1-2; maybe TRBD1 (5 bases). Germline V gene lookup returns CDR1 SNHLY and CDR2 FYNNEI. Trimming left V 4 bases short and J 0 bases short, with 9 bases between. The CDR3 runs to 14 residues. The CDR3 DNA sequence: TGTGCCAGCAGTGCGACAGCGCCTAACTATGGCTACACCTTC. Translated, it gives CASSATAPNYGYTF.

The chain has TRBV19 and TRBJ2-1, with 9 bases matching TRBD2. The length of the CDR3 is 16 residues. Germline trimming cut 5 bases from V and 8 bases from J; bases unmatched to any gene: 13. Germline CDR1 is LNHDA and CDR2 is SQIVND (reference sequence). The CDR3 DNA follows: TGTGCCAGTAGTCCGGGGGCGGGAGGGCCAGTCGATGAGCAGTTCTTC. Translated: CASSPGAGGPVDEQFF. The whole variable domain, filled in from reference TRBV19 and TRBJ2-1, reads DGGITQSPKYLFRKEGQNVTLSCEQNLNHDAMYWYRQDPGQGLRLIYYSQIVNDFQKGDIAEGYSVSREKKESFPLTVTSAQKNPTAFYLCASSPGAGGPVDEQFFGPGTRLTVL.

This chain uses TRBV6-4 with TRBJ2-2; no firm D call. The CDR3 is 13 amino acids. Trimming cost V 5 bases and J 2 bases, with 6 bases left between them. Germline V gives CDR1 MRHNA, CDR2 SNTAGT. CDR3 sequence reads: CASSKKNTGELFF. The CDR3 nucleotides are TGTGCCAGCAGTAAGAAAAACACCGGGGAGCTGTTTTTT.